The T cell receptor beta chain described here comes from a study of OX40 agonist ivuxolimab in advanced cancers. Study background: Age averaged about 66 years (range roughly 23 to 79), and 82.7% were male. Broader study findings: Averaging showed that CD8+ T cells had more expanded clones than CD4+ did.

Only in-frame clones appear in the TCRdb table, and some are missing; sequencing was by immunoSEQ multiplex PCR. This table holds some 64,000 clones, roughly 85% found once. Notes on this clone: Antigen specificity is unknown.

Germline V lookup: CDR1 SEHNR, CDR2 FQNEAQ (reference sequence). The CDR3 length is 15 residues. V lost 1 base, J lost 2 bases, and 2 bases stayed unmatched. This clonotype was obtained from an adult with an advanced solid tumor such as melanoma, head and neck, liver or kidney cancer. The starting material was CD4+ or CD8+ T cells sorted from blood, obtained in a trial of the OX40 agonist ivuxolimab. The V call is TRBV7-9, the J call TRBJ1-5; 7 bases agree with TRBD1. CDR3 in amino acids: CASSLGQGRNQPQHF. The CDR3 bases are TGTGCCAGCAGCTTAGGACAGGGCCGCAATCAGCCCCAGCATTTT.